The subject of this entry is one T cell receptor beta chain. Under the authors' procedure: Reference gene primer amplification gave estimated nucleated cell counts. Sequencing used immunoSEQ multiplex PCR; TCRdb keeps in-frame clones, though not all of them. The DNA was the basis for D and trimming; V, J and clone size are from that table. The sample holds 150,000 to 200,000 clones; roughly 90% are singletons and the top ten take 6.6%. The data derive from a study of blood T cell repertoires in COVID-19. The source is a woman aged 50 to 60 who had recovered from COVID-19. The sequenced sample was PBMCs or T cells enriched from blood (not recorded which).

Written as DNA, the CDR3 is TGTGCCAGCAGGGCCACGAACACTGAAGCTTTCTTT. Translating gives CASRATNTEAFF. This chain uses TRBV2 with TRBJ1-1; D remains ambiguous. The CDR3 is 12 amino acids. The germline CDR1 and CDR2 sequences are SNHLY and FYNNEI. Trimming cost V 6 bases and J 1 base, with 6 bases left between them.